The 27 T cell receptor beta chains below come from one sample, sequenced in a study of blood T cell repertoires in COVID-19 (dated by TCRdb to 2020 to 2021). Library preparation employed the immunoSEQ multiplex PCR assay. Imported from immuneACCESS, the table was reduced by TCRdb to in-frame sequences with V and J called. These copies leave out some clones; in studies compared against another copy, an unresolved V gene accounts for under half, and the cause of the remainder is not known. Within this sample are 200,000 to 250,000 clones, with about four fifths of them counted one time only. Around 3% of the sample belongs to the ten largest clones. The sample comprised peripheral blood. The receptors were sampled from a woman aged 25 to 45 who had recovered from COVID-19.

This sequence joins TRBV28 and TRBJ2-5, with D unresolved. The CDR3 has 13 residues. Germline V lookup: CDR1 MDHEN, CDR2 SYDVKM. The ends were cut back, 1 base at V and 1 base at J, with 4 bases in the middle. The CDR3 bases are TGTGCCAGCAGTTTATTTCTCCAAGAGACCCAGTACTTC. The encoded protein is CASSLFLQETQYF.

This clone was observed a single time. This chain connects TRBV28 to TRBJ1-4; TRBD1 aligns across 9 bases. V trimming: 2 bases; J trimming: 5 bases; junction bases outside the gene matches: 3. CDR1 MDHEN and CDR2 SYDVKM come from the germline V gene. This CDR3 contains 15 residues. The CDR3 nucleotides are TGTGCCAGCAGTTTAGGGGGGACAGGGAATGAAAAACTGTTTTTT. The encoded protein is CASSLGGTGNEKLFF.

The gene calls are TRBV11-2 and TRBJ2-2; 8 nucleotides agree with TRBD2. CDR3 length: 14 residues. Germline V CDR1 and CDR2: SGHAT, FQNNGV. Germline trimming cut 10 bases from V and 4 bases from J; bases unmatched to any gene: 8. CDR3 in DNA: TGTGCCATCCGAGCGGGAGAAGGCACCGGGGAGCTGTTTTTT. This sequence encodes CAIRAGEGTGELFF.

The chain has TRBV6-5 and TRBJ1-1; TRBD1 matches 7 bases. V gave up 7 bases and J gave up 5 bases; unmatched junction bases: 10. The CDR3 extends over 14 amino acids. CDR1 MNHEY and CDR2 SVGAGI come from the germline V gene. The CDR3 nucleotides are TGTGCCAGCAACATGGGGACAGAAGGGACTGAAGCTTTCTTT. Protein product: CASNMGTEGTEAFF.

The rearrangement links TRBV3-1 (or the pseudogene TRBV3-2) to TRBJ2-2; D perhaps matches TRBD1 (5 bases). Trimming removed 5 bases from V and 2 bases from J, with 24 bases in between. The CDR3 length is 19 residues. CDR1 is LGHDT, CDR2 YNNKEL, per germline (reference sequence). The CDR3 DNA reads as TGTGCCAGCAGCTCTGTCACGAAGGGCCAGGGTTCTAACACCGGGGAGCTGTTTTTT. Residues: CASSSVTKGQGSNTGELFF.

The J gene is TRBJ2-7, the V gene TRBV2, with 7 positions matching TRBD2. The CDR3 loop spans 15 amino acids. V was pared by 3 bases and J by 3 bases, with 8 bases of the junction left unmatched. Germline V gene sequence: CDR1 SNHLY, CDR2 FYNNEI. The CDR3 DNA reads TGTGCCAGCAGTGAGGGTGGGAGGGTTATCTACGAGCAGTACTTC. Protein product: CASSEGGRVIYEQYF. The complete variable domain, with remaining parts taken from reference TRBV2 and TRBJ2-7, reads EPEVTQTPSHQVTQMGQEVILRCVPISNHLYFYWYRQILGQKVEFLVSFYNNEISEKSEIFDDQFSVERPDGSNFTLKIRSTKLEDSAMYFCASSEGGRVIYEQYFGPGTRLTVT.

V is TRBV28 and J is TRBJ1-1; D gene ambiguous. The ends were cut back, 3 bases at V and 0 bases at J, with 8 bases in the middle. CDR1 is MDHEN, CDR2 SYDVKM, per germline. There are 14 residues in the CDR3. CDR3 bases: TGTGCCAGCAGTTTGCGGACTGTGAACACTGAAGCTTTCTTT. Its translation: CASSLRTVNTEAFF.

This clone has only one observation. The rearrangement joins TRBV11-2 to TRBJ2-1, with 10 bases lining up with TRBD2. The CDR3 runs to 16 residues. Germline V CDR1 and CDR2: SGHAT, FQNNGV. V shed 6 bases, J shed 5 bases, and the junction held 10 bases outside the gene matches. The CDR3 spells CASRFLSGRAHNEQFF. The CDR3 nucleotides read TGTGCCAGCAGATTCCTCAGCGGGAGGGCCCACAATGAGCAGTTCTTC.

The chain uses TRBV18 and TRBJ2-1; D ambiguous. V was pared by 2 bases and J by 6 bases, with 11 bases between. The germline V gene has CDR1 KGHSH and CDR2 LQKENI. This CDR3 has 14 residues. Here the CDR3 DNA reads TGTGCCAGCTCACCAAGCCAGGAAGCCAATGAGCAGTTCTTC. It is translated as CASSPSQEANEQFF.

The chain joins TRBV4-1 to TRBJ1-2; the match to TRBD1 covers 10 bases. V gave up 4 bases and J gave up 4 bases; unmatched junction bases: 6. The germline V gene has CDR1 MGHRA and CDR2 YSYEKL. The CDR3 has 15 residues. The CDR3 DNA reads TGCGCCAGCAGCCTCGGGACAGGGGCGGGCTATGGCTACACCTTC. The encoded protein is CASSLGTGAGYGYTF.

This chain's CDR3 is CASSYSKGLSSYEQFF. In DNA, the CDR3 is TGTGCCAGCAGTTACTCGAAAGGACTATCTTCCTATGAGCAGTTCTTC. This rearrangement joins TRBV6-5 to TRBJ2-1, with a possible D match to TRBD2 (6 bases). Germline V gives CDR1 MNHEY, CDR2 SVGAGI. V was trimmed by 0 bases and J by 8 bases, leaving 17 bases between them. The length of the CDR3 is 16 residues.

V is TRBV19 and J is TRBJ1-1, with D unresolved. The V end was cut by 3 bases, the J end by 1 base, with 6 bases between. The germline CDR1 and CDR2 sequences are LNHDA and SQIVND (reference sequence). This CDR3 has 13 residues. DNA of the CDR3: TGTGCCAGTAGTATTTACAGGAACACTGAAGCTTTCTTT. Protein sequence: CASSIYRNTEAFF.

This chain links TRBV20-1 with TRBJ2-2; tentative D call: TRBD1 (6 bases). Germline V lookup: CDR1 DFQATT, CDR2 SNEGSKA (reference sequence). This CDR3 is built from 15 residues. V dropped 3 bases and J dropped 0 bases, with 11 bases sitting between them. Written as DNA, the CDR3 is TGCAGTGCTAGTAAACAGGGATCGAACACCGGGGAGCTGTTTTTT. Translation gives CSASKQGSNTGELFF.

This rearrangement joins TRBV15 to TRBJ2-1, with D possibly being TRBD2 (7 bases). Germline CDR1 LNHNV, CDR2 YYDKDF (reference sequence). V dropped 5 bases and J dropped 3 bases, with 26 bases sitting between them. CDR3 length: 19 residues. CDR3 coding DNA: TGTGCCACCAGCTCCCGGGGGGCGGGAAGGGGGGCCCTCTACAATGAGCAGTTCTTC. It translates to CATSSRGAGRGALYNEQFF. Filled out from reference TRBV15 and TRBJ2-1, the complete variable domain reads DAMVIQNPRYQVTQFGKPVTLSCSQTLNHNVMYWYQQKSSQAPKLLFHYYDKDFNNEADTPDNFQSRRPNTSFCFLDIRSPGLGDTAMYLCATSSRGAGRGALYNEQFFGPGTRLTVL.

V usage is TRBV5-5 and J usage is TRBJ1-1; tentative D call: TRBD1 (5 bases). The germline CDR1 and CDR2 sequences are SGHKS and YYEKEE (reference sequence). The CDR3 spans 16 residues. V dropped 2 bases and J dropped 5 bases, with 19 bases sitting between them. CDR3 protein: CASSLTGLRGETEAFF. DNA for the CDR3: TGTGCCAGCAGCTTAACAGGTCTCCGCGGGGAGACTGAAGCTTTCTTT.

The chain employs TRBV5-1 and TRBJ1-1, with D unclear. Trimming removed 6 bases from V and 1 base from J, with 10 bases in between. Looked up from germline, CDR1 is SGHRS and CDR2 is YFSETQ. The CDR3 consists of 13 residues. In DNA, the CDR3 is TGCGCCAGCATGCTACAGACGAACACTGAAGCTTTCTTT. As protein: CASMLQTNTEAFF.

This chain connects TRBV29-1 to TRBJ2-7, with TRBD2 identical over 9 bases. CDR1 SQVTM and CDR2 ANQGSEA come from the germline V gene. The trim removed 1 base at V and 0 bases at J, leaving 7 bases unmatched. This CDR3 comprises 16 residues. The CDR3: CSVEVGAGGFSYEQYF. CDR3 coding DNA: TGCAGCGTTGAAGTGGGAGCGGGAGGTTTCTCCTACGAGCAGTACTTC.

This clone appeared once. One end of the junction is discordant with germline, which a read error may explain. The chain combines TRBV7-7 with TRBJ2-1; 7 positions match TRBD2. Germline CDR1 is SSHAT and CDR2 is FNYEAQ (reference sequence). The CDR3 is 14 residues long. CDR3 amino acids: CASSLAGEYNEQFF. The CDR3 bases are TGTGCTAGCAGCTTAGCGGGCGAATACAATGAGCAGTTCTTC.

This chain uses TRBV11-3 with TRBJ2-2; D gene unclear. V was trimmed by 5 bases and J by 1 base, leaving 8 bases between them. Germline-derived CDR1 and CDR2 are SGHNT and YENEEA. The CDR3 length is 14 residues. DNA for the CDR3: TGTGCCAGCAGCCCGACACAGAACACCGGGGAGCTGTTTTTT. Encoded protein: CASSPTQNTGELFF.

The CDR3 DNA follows: TGTGCCAGTAGTCCGAAAGCCCTTGTAGGTGGAGGGGCGATAGCGACCCAGTACTTC. Protein: CASSPKALVGGGAIATQYF. V and J are TRBV19 and TRBJ2-5; D may be TRBD2 (6 bases). The CDR3 has 19 amino acids. Looked up from germline, CDR1 is LNHDA and CDR2 is SQIVND (reference sequence). Trimming stripped 5 bases from V and 7 bases from J, with 32 bases between.

This chain links TRBV7-3 with TRBJ1-6; a weak D match, TRBD1 (5 bases). Germline V gene sequence: CDR1 SGHTA, CDR2 FQGTGA. CDR3 length equals 16 residues. Deletions cut 4 bases from V and 9 bases from J, with 19 bases between. The CDR3 loop reads CASSSMGVGGRSPLHF. CDR3 DNA: TGTGCCAGCAGCTCGATGGGCGTCGGGGGTCGTTCACCCCTCCACTTT.

The chain uses TRBV5-1 and TRBJ1-6; D is unclear. Germline CDR1 reads SGHRS; CDR2 reads YFSETQ. This CDR3 spans 14 amino acids. V lost 2 bases, J lost 5 bases, and 8 bases lay in between. CDR3 protein: CASSLTQNNSPLHF. The CDR3 DNA reads as TGCGCCAGCAGCTTAACACAGAATAATTCACCCCTCCACTTT.

This sequence joins TRBV6-4 and TRBJ2-1; the match to TRBD2 covers 11 bases. The CDR3 loop spans 15 amino acids. CDR1 and CDR2 from the germline V gene are MRHNA and SNTAGT. The V gene end was trimmed by 3 bases and the J gene end by 8 bases; junction bases not matched to a gene: 6. This CDR3 is CASSEGTSGLHEQFF. The DNA for the CDR3 is TGTGCCAGCAGTGAAGGGACTAGCGGTCTGCATGAGCAGTTCTTC.

The chain links TRBV11-2 to TRBJ1-6; TRBD1 agrees at 9 bases. The CDR3 loop spans 15 amino acids. J was trimmed by 5 bases and V by 4 bases; bases with no gene match: 3. The V gene's germline CDR1 is SGHAT and CDR2 FQNNGV. The CDR3 loop reads CASSWTGVDNSPLHF. The CDR3 bases are TGTGCCAGCAGCTGGACAGGGGTCGATAATTCACCCCTCCACTTT.

The chain carries TRBV13 and TRBJ2-5, with 12 bases fitting TRBD2. The ends lost 5 bases at V and 5 bases at J; junction bases unmatched: 3. Per the germline V gene, CDR1 is PRHDT and CDR2 is FYEKMQ (reference sequence). The CDR3 has 14 amino acids. The CDR3 loop is CASSATSGGETQYF. The DNA of the CDR3 is TGTGCCAGCAGCGCTACTAGCGGGGGGGAGACCCAGTACTTC.

This chain links TRBV3-1 (or the pseudogene TRBV3-2) with TRBJ1-2, with 9 bases matching TRBD1. CDR1 LGHDT and CDR2 YNNKEL come from the germline V gene (reference sequence). The CDR3 is made up of 14 amino acids. The V gene end was trimmed by 3 bases and the J gene end by 7 bases; junction bases not matched to a gene: 6. CDR3 sequence (DNA): TGTGCCAGCAGCCAGGGACAGGGATCGGGTGGCTACACCTTC. Its protein is CASSQGQGSGGYTF.

CDR3 sequence (DNA): TGTGCCAGCAGCTTTAGACAGGGATCACCTACTGGGGCCAACGTCCTGACTTTC. Translated: CASSFRQGSPTGANVLTF. V is TRBV5-5 and J is TRBJ2-6; TRBD1 matches at 7 bases. Losses at the gene ends were 2 bases for V and 2 bases for J; bases not matched to a gene: 10. Germline values: CDR1 SGHKS, CDR2 YYEKEE (reference sequence). The CDR3 sequence is 18 residues long. The full variable domain, completed using reference TRBV5-5 and TRBJ2-6, is DAGVTQSPTHLIKTRGQQVTLRCSPISGHKSVSWYQQVLGQGPQFIFQYYEKEERGRGNFPDRFSARQFPNYSSELNVNALLLGDSALYLCASSFRQGSPTGANVLTFGAGSRLTVL.